The 27 T cell receptor beta chains below were found in one sample sequenced in a study of blood T cell repertoires in COVID-19. This table comes from immunoSEQ multiplex PCR, and its TCRdb copy is limited to in-frame clones, with some not included. This sample has a few hundred thousand clones, with 80% to 90% found just once. Input material: peripheral blood. All receptors come from a woman aged 30 to 39 with active or convalescent COVID-19.

The V and J genes are TRBV3-1 (or the pseudogene TRBV3-2) and TRBJ1-4; D is uncertain. CDR3 length equals 14 residues. CDR1 and CDR2 from the germline V gene are LGHDT and YNNKEL (reference sequence). V lost 1 base to trimming and J lost 5 bases, with 8 bases between them. CDR3 coding DNA: TGTGCCAGCAGCCAAGCCTCCCCGAATGAAAAACTGTTTTTT. Its protein is CASSQASPNEKLFF.

This clone occurred once. CDR3 in amino acids: CASSVSTAGSYNEQFF. The CDR3 DNA reads as TGTGCCAGCAGCGTAAGTACCGCGGGGAGCTACAATGAGCAGTTCTTC. The chain has TRBV9 and TRBJ2-1; TRBD2 might be the D (6 bases). The CDR3 sequence is 16 residues long. Deletions cut 1 base from V and 3 bases from J, with 14 bases between. Germline V CDR1 and CDR2: SGDLS, YYNGEE.

The chain carries TRBV4-2 and TRBJ1-4; D remains unclear. V dropped 0 bases and J dropped 3 bases, with 11 bases sitting between them. This CDR3 spans 16 amino acids. Germline values: CDR1 LGHNA, CDR2 YNFKEQ. CDR3 protein: CASSQDGAVSNEKLFF. The CDR3 coding sequence is TGTGCCAGCAGCCAAGATGGAGCGGTCTCTAATGAAAAACTGTTTTTT.

This chain uses TRBV7-2 with TRBJ2-7; D is perhaps TRBD1 (6 bases). Germline V gene data show CDR1 as SGHTA and CDR2 as FQGNSA. Trimming took 3 bases from V and 6 from J, leaving 15 bases between them. This CDR3 region has 14 residues. CDR3 loop: CASSFGTLRPEQYF. The CDR3, as DNA: TGTGCCAGCAGCTTCGGGACATTGCGGCCCGAGCAGTACTTC.

This rearrangement joins TRBV29-1 to TRBJ1-1; 8 positions agree with TRBD1. CDR3 length: 15 residues. CDR1 and CDR2 (germline): SQVTM, ANQGSEA. Losses at the gene ends were 5 bases for V and 5 bases for J; bases not matched to a gene: 13. CDR3 residues: CSVTGRTGYDTEAFF. In nucleotides, the CDR3 is TGCAGCGTTACAGGAAGGACAGGGTACGATACTGAAGCTTTCTTT.

The count of this clone is one. The rearrangement uses TRBV5-5 and TRBJ2-1, with 9 bases fitting TRBD2. CDR3 size: 15 residues. Germline CDR1 SGHKS, CDR2 YYEKEE (reference sequence). J lost 5 bases, V lost 1 base, and 4 bases had no gene match. Here the CDR3 reads CASSLWASGNNEQFF. Here the CDR3 DNA reads TGTGCCAGCAGCTTGTGGGCTAGCGGGAACAATGAGCAGTTCTTC.

V is TRBV30 and J is TRBJ1-6, with 7 positions matching TRBD1. The V gene's germline CDR1 is GTSNPN and CDR2 SVGIG (reference sequence). This CDR3 region has 14 residues. The ends lost 2 bases at V and 10 bases at J; junction bases unmatched: 8. The CDR3 here is CAWSLTGENSPLHF. The DNA for the CDR3 is TGTGCCTGGAGTTTAACAGGGGAAAACTCACCCCTCCACTTT. The whole variable domain, filled in from reference TRBV30 and TRBJ1-6, reads SQTIHQWPATLVQPVGSPLSLECTVEGTSNPNLYWYRQAAGRGLQLLFYSVGIGQISSEVPQNLSASRPQDRQFILSSKKLLLSDSGFYLCAWSLTGENSPLHFGNGTRLTVT.

The genes are TRBV6-5 and TRBJ1-1, with a weak D call TRBD1 (5 bases). V was clipped by 6 bases and J by 8 bases, with 16 bases between them. This CDR3 comprises 13 residues. CDR1 and CDR2 (germline): MNHEY, SVGAGI. The CDR3 DNA reads as TGTGCCAGCAGGATAAACTTAAACAGGGAAGCTTTCTTT. This translates into CASRINLNREAFF.

The chain carries TRBV4-3 and TRBJ2-7, with D possibly being TRBD2 (6 bases). CDR1 and CDR2 (germline): LGHNA, YSLEER. V was pared by 0 bases and J by 1 base, with 10 bases between. CDR3 size: 15 residues. CDR3 residues: CASSQELAHSYEQYF. The CDR3 nucleotides are TGCGCCAGCAGCCAAGAACTAGCCCATTCCTACGAGCAGTACTTC.

The chain carries TRBV18 and TRBJ1-6, with TRBD1 matching over 7 bases. The ends lost 1 base at V and 8 bases at J; junction bases unmatched: 11. This CDR3 contains 17 residues. Germline V gene lookup returns CDR1 KGHSH and CDR2 LQKENI. The CDR3, as DNA: TGTGCCAGCTCACCACGGGGATTGACAGGGTTGCATTCACCCCTCCACTTT. Protein: CASSPRGLTGLHSPLHF.

The genes are TRBV19 and TRBJ1-1; weak D call: TRBD1 (6 bases). CDR3 length: 13 amino acids. Germline V gene lookup returns CDR1 LNHDA and CDR2 SQIVND (reference sequence). V was clipped by 6 bases and J by 1 base, with 9 bases between them. The CDR3 here is CASRSRGNTEAFF. CDR3 coding DNA: TGTGCCAGTAGGAGCAGGGGGAACACTGAAGCTTTCTTT.

The V and J genes are TRBV12-5 and TRBJ1-2; D is possibly TRBD1 (5 bases). The V end lost 8 bases, the J end lost 2 bases, and 15 bases lay between the germline ends. CDR1 is LGHNT and CDR2 is FRNRAP in the germline V gene. This CDR3 spans 14 amino acids. The CDR3 DNA is TGTGCTAGTTCACGGGAGGGACCAAACTATGGCTACACCTTC. This encodes CASSREGPNYGYTF.

This clone was counted only a few times. The chain employs TRBV6-6 and TRBJ2-3; D may be TRBD1 (6 bases). The CDR3 is made up of 12 amino acids. V shed 10 bases and J shed 6 bases, with 14 bases lying between them. CDR1 MNHNY and CDR2 SVGAGI come from the germline V gene (reference sequence). In DNA, the CDR3 is TGTGCCACTATGACAGGAACTGATACGCAGTATTTT. It encodes CATMTGTDTQYF.

The chain joins TRBV28 to TRBJ2-7; 8 nucleotides match TRBD2. The trim removed 6 bases at V and 12 bases at J, leaving 22 bases unmatched. There are 16 residues in the CDR3. CDR1 is MDHEN and CDR2 is SYDVKM in the germline V gene. The CDR3 bases are TGTGCCAGCAGCCTTCCCGACGGGGGGGGGCGGTCTAGTACGTACTTC. Translated: CASSLPDGGGRSSTYF.

This sequence joins TRBV6-5 and TRBJ2-4; D is possibly TRBD2 (5 bases). CDR1 and CDR2 (germline): MNHEY, SVGAGI. This CDR3 spans 13 amino acids. V shed 9 bases and J shed 0 bases, with 9 bases lying between them. CDR3 sequence reads: CARGSVAKNIQYF. In nucleotides, the CDR3 is TGTGCCAGAGGGAGTGTAGCCAAAAACATTCAGTACTTC.

The chain combines TRBV13 with TRBJ2-7, with 7 bases lining up with TRBD1. The CDR3 is 15 amino acids. V dropped 5 bases and J dropped 3; count of bases not matched to a gene: 10. In germline, CDR1 is PRHDT, CDR2 FYEKMQ (reference sequence). The CDR3 spells CASSTLQGVYYEQYF. CDR3 sequence (DNA): TGTGCCAGCAGCACACTCCAGGGGGTATACTACGAGCAGTACTTC.

The chain employs TRBV6-4 and TRBJ2-1; the match to TRBD1 covers 7 bases. There are 15 residues in the CDR3. Trimming took 5 bases from V and 8 from J; bases not matched to a gene: 12. Germline V gives CDR1 MRHNA, CDR2 SNTAGT. The CDR3 DNA is TGTGCCAGCAGTCAAGAGGGGGCCCGGAGCGATGAGCAGTTCTTC. It encodes CASSQEGARSDEQFF.

This clone showed up just a few times. This sequence joins TRBV6-1 and TRBJ1-4, with 8 bases aligning to TRBD1. CDR3 size: 16 residues. Germline V CDR1 and CDR2: MNHNS, SASEGT. Trimming cost V 3 bases and J 4 bases; bases outside gene matches: 7. This CDR3 is CASSDPSGQGNEKLFF. For the CDR3, the DNA is TGTGCCAGCAGTGACCCATCCGGACAGGGTAATGAAAAACTGTTTTTT.

The chain links TRBV6-5 to TRBJ1-2, with TRBD1 identical over 8 bases. CDR1 and CDR2 from the germline V gene are MNHEY and SVGAGI. The CDR3 totals 12 residues. V shed 4 bases, J shed 8 bases, and the junction held 3 bases outside the gene matches. The CDR3 region is CASSFRGQGYTF. CDR3 sequence (DNA): TGTGCCAGCAGTTTCAGGGGGCAAGGCTACACCTTC.

This chain joins TRBV6-5 and TRBJ1-6; 7 nucleotides align to TRBD1. The CDR3 is 15 residues long. The V gene's germline CDR1 is MNHEY and CDR2 SVGAGI. The V and J ends lost 0 bases and 10 bases, in that order; junction bases with no gene match: 6. CDR3: CASSYSQGGISPLHF. CDR3 coding DNA: TGTGCCAGCAGTTACTCCCAGGGGGGTATCTCACCCCTCCACTTT.

This chain joins TRBV9 and TRBJ2-1; 9 bases line up with TRBD2. After removal of 6 bases from V and 5 bases from J, the junction contained 12 bases not matched to a gene. CDR3 size: 16 residues. The V gene's germline CDR1 is SGDLS and CDR2 YYNGEE. The CDR3 DNA follows: TGTGCCAGCATGAGGGGGCTAGCGGGGAAGAACAATGAGCAGTTCTTC. Its translation is CASMRGLAGKNNEQFF.

This chain uses TRBV10-3 with TRBJ2-5; the match to TRBD2 covers 15 bases. V shed 5 bases, J shed 2 bases, and the junction held 6 bases outside the gene matches. There are 17 residues in the CDR3. CDR1 ENHRY and CDR2 SYGVKD come from the germline V gene. This CDR3 reads CAISPGTSGGWQETQYF. CDR3 bases: TGTGCCATCAGTCCCGGGACTAGCGGGGGGTGGCAAGAGACCCAGTACTTC.

This clone has only one observation. The chain carries TRBV28 and TRBJ2-1; 9 positions match TRBD2. The CDR3 extends over 14 amino acids. Germline loops: CDR1 MDHEN, CDR2 SYDVKM. Trimming took 7 bases from V and 5 from J; bases not matched to a gene: 6. CDR3 amino acids: CASTRGGVDNEQFF. DNA for the CDR3: TGTGCCAGCACGCGGGGGGGCGTCGACAATGAGCAGTTCTTC.

The chain employs TRBV18 and TRBJ1-6; tentative D call: TRBD1 (6 bases). V was clipped by 6 bases and J by 8 bases, with 17 bases between them. The germline V gene encodes CDR1 KGHSH and CDR2 LQKENI. The CDR3 extends over 15 amino acids. The CDR3 nucleotides are TGTGCCAGCTCTCTTGGACAGTCCGGGTATTCACCCCTCCACTTT. Protein: CASSLGQSGYSPLHF.

The chain carries TRBV6-2 or TRBV6-3 and TRBJ1-2; no clear D. Per the germline V gene, CDR1 is MNHEY and CDR2 is SVGEGT. CDR3 length equals 13 residues. Trimming took off 2 bases at V and 8 bases at J, with 12 bases between the two ends. Written as DNA, the CDR3 is TGTGCCAGCAGTTACAGCGACCTCGGGGGCTACACCTTC. Translating it yields CASSYSDLGGYTF.

This rearrangement joins TRBV23-1 to TRBJ2-2; 7 bases are a match to TRBD1. TRBV23-1 is an ORF for which the function is uncertain. The ends lost 0 bases at V and 4 bases at J; junction bases unmatched: 5. The CDR3 covers 16 residues. In nucleotides, the CDR3 is TGCGCCAGCAGTCAATCTGGACAGGTTCCCACCGGGGAGCTGTTTTTT. Its protein is CASSQSGQVPTGELFF.

This chain connects TRBV15 to TRBJ2-5; 11 bases agree with TRBD1. The V and J ends lost 4 bases and 5 bases, in that order; junction bases with no gene match: 6. The V gene's germline CDR1 is LNHNV and CDR2 YYDKDF (reference sequence). This CDR3 is built from 15 residues. The chain's CDR3 is CATSTGTGGRETQYF. The DNA for the CDR3 is TGTGCCACCAGCACCGGGACAGGGGGGAGGGAGACCCAGTACTTC.